The rows below give T cell receptor beta chains drawn from one sample of a study of T-cell memory formation after mild COVID-19. TCRdb independently ran MiXCR on the 5' RACE reads; one entry per CDR3 protein. The repertoire holds fewer than 650,000 distinct CDR3 sequences, around a sixth seen once, with about 8.1% in the top ten. Source material: PBMCs or a T cell subset sorted from them (not recorded which). The origin of the receptors is an adult woman who had mild COVID-19 (a few samples of this study predate the infection). Cell type and time point are not known. The CDR3 runs from the conserved cysteine through the conserved F or W. D genes are given only for firm matches. Expanded clones are given a class, and other clones once, few, many or no size at all.

clone size	V gene	D gene	J gene	CDR3 DNA	CDR3 protein
few	TRBV4-2	.	TRBJ1-6	TGTGCCAGCAGCCAGAAGACTAGGGGCCGGTCACCCCTCCACTTT	CASSQKTRGRSPLHF
.	TRBV29-1	.	TRBJ1-1	TGCAGCGGTGCATGGGACACTGAAGCTTTCTTT	CSGAWDTEAFF
.	TRBV29-1	TRBD2	TRBJ2-1	TGCAGCGCTTGGGGGACTAGCGGGAGTAATGAGCAGTTCTTC	CSAWGTSGSNEQFF
many	TRBV23-1	.	TRBJ2-4	TGCGCCAGCAGTCGGTGGGGGGCCAAAAACATTCAGTACTTC	CASSRWGAKNIQYF
.	TRBV2	TRBD1	TRBJ1-5	TGTGCCAGCAGCCTATCACCGGGACAGGCGAGGGTACCCCAGCATTTT	CASSLSPGQARVPQHF
few	TRBV15	.	TRBJ1-4	TGTGCCACCAGCAGAGTTGGTAGGGGCGTTGGGGAAAAACTGTTTTTT	CATSRVGRGVGEKLFF
.	TRBV10-2	TRBD1	TRBJ2-5	TGCGCCAGCGGCGGGACAGGGGAACAAGAGACCCAGTACTTC	CASGGTGEQETQYF
many	TRBV27	.	TRBJ2-2	TGTGCCAGCAGGGAAGGGTGGACCACCGGGGAGCTGTTTTTT	CASREGWTTGELFF
.	TRBV25-1	TRBD2	TRBJ2-7	TGTGCCAGCAGTGATGTGGGACTAGCGGCATACGAGCAGTACTTC	CASSDVGLAAYEQYF
few	TRBV12-3/TRBV12-4	TRBD2	TRBJ2-1	TGTGCCAGCAACCTGGGACTAGCGGGAGGATTTGAGCAGTTCTTC	CASNLGLAGGFEQFF
.	TRBV7-9	TRBD1	TRBJ2-5	TGTGCCACCCCACAGGACAGGGCCGCGGAGACCCAGTACTTC	CATPQDRAAETQYF
.	TRBV12-3/TRBV12-4	TRBD2	TRBJ2-1	TGTGCCAGCAGTATTAGCCCCCTGACTAGCGGGAAATATGAGCAGTTCTTC	CASSISPLTSGKYEQFF
few	TRBV11-2	TRBD1	TRBJ2-7	TGTGCCAGCAGCTTGACAGGGAACTCCTACGAGCAGTACTTC	CASSLTGNSYEQYF
few	TRBV6-1	.	TRBJ2-5	TGTGCCAGCAGGGTAAGGGGAGGCGAAGAGACCCAGTACTTC	CASRVRGGEETQYF
.	TRBV6-5	.	TRBJ2-7	TGTGCCAGCAGTTACGCGGCCGCTACTTTCTCCTACGAGCAGTACTTC	CASSYAAATFSYEQYF
few	TRBV7-8	TRBD1	TRBJ2-7	TGTGCCAGCAGCTTAGTTCGGGACAGGGGTCACGAGCAGTACTTC	CASSLVRDRGHEQYF
.	TRBV7-2	.	TRBJ2-7	TGTGCCAGCAGCCCGCGACAGGTCTCCAAAGGGCAGTACTTC	CASSPRQVSKGQYF
.	TRBV6-5	.	TRBJ2-5	TGTGCCAGCAGTTACTCCCTAGGAAGAGAGACCCAGTACTTC	CASSYSLGRETQYF
.	TRBV12-3/TRBV12-4	.	TRBJ2-7	TGTGCCAGCAGCCCTGACAGTAGGATGAAGTACTTC	CASSPDSRMKYF
.	TRBV27	TRBD1	TRBJ1-2	TGTGCCAGCAGTTTATTATCCGCTGCGACAGGGGGAGGCTACACCTTC	CASSLLSAATGGGYTF
.	TRBV7-9	.	TRBJ1-1	TGTGCCAGCATCTTAGGAGTTCAGGGAACTGAAGCTTTCTTT	CASILGVQGTEAFF
.	TRBV29-1	.	TRBJ2-2	TGCAGCGTTGAACTTGCACAGAGAAACACCGGGGAGCTGTTTTTT	CSVELAQRNTGELFF
.	TRBV9	.	TRBJ1-1	TGTGCCCCCTGGGGAAGTTGGGGCGCTGAAGCTTTCTTT	CAPWGSWGAEAFF
few	TRBV20-1	TRBD2	TRBJ2-7	TGCAGTGCTAGAGAAACTAGCGGGATGGCGTACGAGCAGTACTTC	CSARETSGMAYEQYF
.	TRBV9	TRBD2	TRBJ2-4	TGTGCCAGCAGCCCTCAAGGTGGCGGGGGGATAAAAAACATTCAGTACTTC	CASSPQGGGGIKNIQYF
.	TRBV7-9	TRBD1	TRBJ2-7	TGTGCCAGCAGCCTCTCGACAGGGGGGGACGAGCAGTACTTC	CASSLSTGGDEQYF
.	TRBV29-1	.	TRBJ1-1	TGCAGCGTCGAAAAACCGGGCCAACTAGGGTACACTGAAGCTTTCTTT	CSVEKPGQLGYTEAFF
.	TRBV5-1	.	TRBJ1-4	TGCGCCAGCAGCTGGGGGCTGGGGGTGACTAATGAAAAACTGTTTTTT	CASSWGLGVTNEKLFF
many	TRBV5-6	.	TRBJ2-7	TGTGCCAGCAGCTTCTCCGGCAGCTCCTACGAGCAGTACTTC	CASSFSGSSYEQYF
.	TRBV2	.	TRBJ1-5	TGTGCCAGCGGCGACAATAGCAATCAGCCCCAGCATTTT	CASGDNSNQPQHF
.	TRBV29-1	TRBD2	TRBJ2-5	TGCAGCGTTGACCTAGCGGGAACACAAGAGACCCAGTACTTC	CSVDLAGTQETQYF
.	TRBV19	.	TRBJ2-7	TGTGCCAGTAGTGAGGTAGGGTCCTACGAGCAGTACTTC	CASSEVGSYEQYF
.	TRBV11-2	TRBD1	TRBJ1-4	TGTGCCAGCAGCTTACGGGGACAGGGGGCTGTCGAAAAACTGTTTTTT	CASSLRGQGAVEKLFF
few	TRBV27	.	TRBJ2-1	TGTGCCAGCAGTAGGGAGGGGGCTTCGTGGAATGAGCAGTTCTTC	CASSREGASWNEQFF
.	TRBV9	.	TRBJ2-2	TGTGCCAGCAGCGTAGTTAGCGCTGACGGGGAGCTGTTTTTT	CASSVVSADGELFF
few	TRBV10-3	.	TRBJ2-7	TGTGCCATCAGTGAGTCTCCAGGGCTCTCCTACGAGCAGTACTTC	CAISESPGLSYEQYF
few	TRBV25-1	TRBD2	TRBJ2-1	TGTGCCACCTCGTTGGCTAGCGGGGCAAGACAAGAGCAGTTCTTC	CATSLASGARQEQFF
.	TRBV7-2	TRBD1	TRBJ2-2	TGTGCCAGCAGTCCTACAGGGGGCGCAGCCGGGGAGCTGTTTTTT	CASSPTGGAAGELFF
.	TRBV5-1	.	TRBJ1-1	TGCGCCAGCAGCTTTGTGAGGCAGGCGAGGGGTGAAGCTTTCTTT	CASSFVRQARGEAFF
few	TRBV7-3	.	TRBJ2-5	TGTGCCAGCAGCTTAAATACTCTTGAGACCCAGTACTTC	CASSLNTLETQYF
.	TRBV4-1	.	TRBJ1-2	TGCGCCAGCAGCCAAGACACGGCTCAGGGAGGAGGCTATGGCTACACCTTC	CASSQDTAQGGGYGYTF
few	TRBV20-1	.	TRBJ2-3	TGCAGTGCACCCAAGGGGGCGGGGATCGGAGATACGCAGTATTTT	CSAPKGAGIGDTQYF
many	TRBV18	.	TRBJ1-1	TGTGCCAGCTCACGGCAGGGAACTGAAGCTTTCTTT	CASSRQGTEAFF
few	TRBV20-1	TRBD1	TRBJ1-5	TGCAGTGCTAGAGAAATGGACAGGGGATTAAGTGGGCCCCAGCATTTT	CSAREMDRGLSGPQHF
.	TRBV7-9	.	TRBJ2-7	TGTGCCAGCAGCTCTTCGACAGACACCTACGAGCAGTACTTC	CASSSSTDTYEQYF
many	TRBV7-6	.	TRBJ2-3	TGTGCCAGCAGCTTCCAATTGGCGGCAGATACGCAGTATTTT	CASSFQLAADTQYF
many	TRBV3-1	TRBD1	TRBJ2-1	TGTGCCAGCAGCCCACCGGGACAGGGGTACAATGAGCAGTTCTTC	CASSPPGQGYNEQFF
few	TRBV6-2/TRBV6-3	.	TRBJ2-2	TGTGCCAGCAGTTCAGTCCGGGTACACACCGGGGAGCTGTTTTTT	CASSSVRVHTGELFF
.	TRBV7-3	.	TRBJ2-1	TGTGCCAGCAGCATGACAGGCTATGAGCAGTTCTTC	CASSMTGYEQFF
.	TRBV6-2/TRBV6-3	.	TRBJ2-5	TGTGCCAGCTTAGACAGCCTGGGGCCCCAAGAGACCCAGTACTTC	CASLDSLGPQETQYF
many	TRBV24-1	.	TRBJ2-1	TGTGCCACCAGTGCCCCGGACTCCTCCTCCTACAATGAGCAGTTCTTC	CATSAPDSSSYNEQFF
.	TRBV7-6	.	TRBJ2-7	TGTGCCAGCAGCGCCGGGCTAGGCCACCACGAGCAGTACTTC	CASSAGLGHHEQYF
.	TRBV5-5	.	TRBJ2-1	TGTGCCAGCAGCTTGGGGTGGGAGTCCTACAATGAGCAGTTCTTC	CASSLGWESYNEQFF
.	TRBV15	TRBD2	TRBJ2-1	TGTGCCACCAGCACTAGCGGGAGGGCCTTTAACAATGAGCAGTTCTTC	CATSTSGRAFNNEQFF
.	TRBV18	.	TRBJ1-1	TGTGCCAGCTCACCAGACCAAGGAGCCACTGAAGCTTTCTTT	CASSPDQGATEAFF
.	TRBV28	TRBD2	TRBJ2-3	TGTGCCAGCAGGGATCTATTGGGATCTAGCGGGGTTAGCACAGATACGCAGTATTTT	CASRDLLGSSGVSTDTQYF